This T cell receptor (beta chain) was profiled in a study of neurological immune-mediated disorders. Study-level results: The level of TCR clonal expansion was highest in patients with HTLV-1-associated myelopathy and lowest in multiple sclerosis, where it fell below the level seen in healthy controls. Private repertoires in all groups were suggested by the finding that expanded clones across subjects shared no CDR3 amino acid sequences.

The time point denotes: technical triplicate 3. Synthesis of cDNA was performed by 5'RACE using 10-nucleotide random UMIs. From the 5' RACE reads, TCRdb called clonotypes with MiXCR, one entry per CDR3 protein. The table records nearly 45,000 distinct CDR3 sequences, 20% to 25% of them present only once. This clonotype was counted ten times or more. What it binds is unknown. The sequencing sample was made of PBMCs. The receptor was derived from a man aged 60-69 years with HTLV-1-associated myelopathy (HAM/TSP).

The CDR3 here is CASSSGTGKSGELFF. The CDR3 bases are TGCGCCAGCAGCTCCGGGACAGGGAAGTCCGGGGAGCTGTTTTTT. This rearrangement joins TRBV5-1 to TRBJ2-2; the match to TRBD1 covers 9 bases. This CDR3 region has 15 residues. The J segment lost 6 bases and the V segment lost 3 bases, leaving 6 bases of the junction unmatched. Germline CDR1 and CDR2: SGHRS and YFSETQ.